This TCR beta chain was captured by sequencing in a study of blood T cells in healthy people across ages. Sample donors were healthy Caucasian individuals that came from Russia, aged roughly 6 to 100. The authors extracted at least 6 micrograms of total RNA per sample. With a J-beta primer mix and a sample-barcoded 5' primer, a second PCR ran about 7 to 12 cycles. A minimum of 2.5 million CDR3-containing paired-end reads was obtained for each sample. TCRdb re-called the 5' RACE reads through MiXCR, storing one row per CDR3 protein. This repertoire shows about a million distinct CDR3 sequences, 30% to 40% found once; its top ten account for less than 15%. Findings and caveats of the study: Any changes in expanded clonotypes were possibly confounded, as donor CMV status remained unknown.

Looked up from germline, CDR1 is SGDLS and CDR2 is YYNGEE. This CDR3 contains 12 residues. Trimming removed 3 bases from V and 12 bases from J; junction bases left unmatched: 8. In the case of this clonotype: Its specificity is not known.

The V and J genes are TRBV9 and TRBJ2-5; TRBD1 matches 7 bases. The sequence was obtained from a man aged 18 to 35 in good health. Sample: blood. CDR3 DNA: TGTGCCAGCAGCGGCCGGGACAGAGGGGAGTACTTC. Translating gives CASSGRDRGEYF. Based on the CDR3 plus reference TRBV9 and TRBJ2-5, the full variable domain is DSGVTQTPKHLITATGQRVTLRCSPRSGDLSVYWYQQSLDQGLQFLIQYYNGEERAKGNILERFSAQQFPDLHSELNLSSLELGDSALYFCASSGRDRGEYFGPGTRLLVL.